This entry is about one T cell receptor (beta chain). No antigen is known for it. At one boundary the junction diverges from the germline segment, which might be a read error. No cell sorting was done before RNA was extracted from the tissue. The data were obtained in a study of tumor and adjacent non-tumor tissue in lung cancer. Study-wide results and caveats: Top 100 clones took a larger repertoire share in normal lung. Tumor TCR diversity, when higher, was linked to shorter survival.

TCRbeta libraries were built with three rounds of nested PCR, modified from ARM-PCR. TCRdb reprocessed the multiplex PCR reads with MiXCR, giving one entry per CDR3 protein. This repertoire shows more than 85,000 distinct CDR3 sequences, around 59% found once; its top ten account for more than 14%. Germline loops: CDR1 SGHAT, CDR2 FQNNGV. This CDR3 has 15 amino acids. The clonotype originates from a man between 65 and 85 years old with non-small cell lung cancer. This sequence joins TRBV11-2 and TRBJ2-3; 8 bases map to TRBD2. The sequenced material came from lung tumor tissue. CDR3 in DNA: TGTGCAAGCAACTTACTAGCGGTCAGCACAGATAGGCAGTATTTT. This translates into CASNLLAVSTDRQYF.